One sample yielded the 32 T cell receptor beta chains listed below, sequenced in a study of cytomegalovirus exposure and HLA in healthy donors. This PCR relied on a set of 60 Vbeta primers and 13 Jbeta primers. Method: immunoSEQ multiplex PCR; TCRdb's copy keeps in-frame clones and lacks some. The table has 80,000 or so clones, around three quarters seen once. Sequenced input: PBMCs. These receptors were taken from a man aged 35-49 years in good health and CMV-seronegative.

The chain links TRBV5-1 to TRBJ2-1; 9 nucleotides match TRBD1. The CDR3 length is 17 residues. The germline CDR1 and CDR2 sequences are SGHRS and YFSETQ. V shed 4 bases, J shed 5 bases, and the junction held 13 bases outside the gene matches. CDR3 sequence (DNA): TGCGCCAGCAGCCCGGCCGGGACAGGGTACGAAAACAATGAGCAGTTCTTC. Translating it yields CASSPAGTGYENNEQFF. Drawing the rest from reference TRBV5-1 and TRBJ2-1, the complete variable domain is KAGVTQTPRYLIKTRGQQVTLSCSPISGHRSVSWYQQTPGQGLQFLFEYFSETQRNKGNFPGRFSGRQFSNSRSEMNVSTLELGDSALYLCASSPAGTGYENNEQFFGPGTRLTVL.

The chain uses TRBV30 and TRBJ1-2, with D maybe TRBD1 (6 bases). Per germline, CDR1 GTSNPN and CDR2 SVGIG (reference sequence). The germline V and J ends were trimmed by 7 bases and 8 bases, with 20 bases remaining between them. The CDR3 is 13 residues long. CDR3 DNA: TGTGCCTTGACCGAACGGGGGGCTGGGGGCTACACCTTC. Its protein is CALTERGAGGYTF. Combining the CDR3 with reference TRBV30 and TRBJ1-2 gives the whole variable domain SQTIHQWPATLVQPVGSPLSLECTVEGTSNPNLYWYRQAAGRGLQLLFYSVGIGQISSEVPQNLSASRPQDRQFILSSKKLLLSDSGFYLCALTERGAGGYTFGSGTRLTVV.

This clone appeared once. This chain links TRBV6-5 with TRBJ1-5; tentative D call: TRBD1 (6 bases). V was pared by 4 bases and J by 5 bases, with 12 bases between. The CDR3 totals 14 residues. Germline V lookup: CDR1 MNHEY, CDR2 SVGAGI. CDR3 in DNA: TGTGCCAGCAGTTTGCGGGGGGCGGATCAGCCCCAGCATTTT. It yields the protein CASSLRGADQPQHF.

J is TRBJ2-7 and V is TRBV5-4, with 11 bases lining up with TRBD1. The CDR3 is 14 residues long. The V segment lost 4 bases and the J segment 3 bases; nucleotides outside the gene matches: 3. CDR1 is SGHNT and CDR2 is YYREEE in the germline V gene (reference sequence). The chain's CDR3 is CASSAGTGGYEQYF. Here the CDR3 DNA reads TGTGCCAGCAGCGCCGGGACAGGGGGCTACGAGCAGTACTTC.

This clone is medium-sized in the sample. The chain links TRBV5-6 to TRBJ2-7; 9 bases line up with TRBD1. There are 16 residues in the CDR3. V shed 5 bases and J 0 bases; nucleotides not matched to a gene: 9. Germline lookup yields CDR1 SGHDT and CDR2 YYEEEE. The CDR3 reads CASSGAGTGRSYEQYF. CDR3 in DNA: TGTGCCAGCAGTGGGGCAGGGACAGGGCGCTCCTACGAGCAGTACTTC.

In this sample, this clone turned up once. The chain recombines TRBV29-1 with TRBJ2-7; D is undetermined. The CDR3 length is 12 residues. CDR1 is SQVTM, CDR2 ANQGSEA, per germline. The V end was cut by 4 bases, the J end by 4 bases, with 11 bases between. The CDR3 DNA reads as TGCAGCGTTGGGCTAGTCTCGTACGAGCAGTACTTC. It encodes CSVGLVSYEQYF.

This clone was seen a handful of times. The chain recombines TRBV5-4 with TRBJ2-1; D ambiguous. Trimming pared 2 bases from V and 10 bases from J, leaving 7 bases between. The CDR3 extends over 11 amino acids. CDR1 is SGHNT, CDR2 YYREEE, per germline (reference sequence). CDR3 coding DNA: TGTGCCAGCAGCTTTATGCGGGAGCAGTTCTTC. Its translation is CASSFMREQFF.

The chain couples TRBV5-1 to TRBJ2-7, with 10 positions matching TRBD1. Germline loops: CDR1 SGHRS, CDR2 YFSETQ. This CDR3 comprises 16 residues. J was trimmed by 7 bases and V by 3 bases; bases with no gene match: 13. CDR3 sequence reads: CASSSQEGQGKPEQYF. The CDR3 DNA reads as TGCGCCAGCAGCTCCCAAGAGGGACAGGGGAAGCCTGAGCAGTACTTC.

The gene calls are TRBV5-4 and TRBJ2-7; possibly TRBD2 for D (5 bases). V shed 1 base and J shed 0 bases, with 17 bases lying between them. Germline V lookup: CDR1 SGHNT, CDR2 YYREEE (reference sequence). This CDR3 contains 17 residues. CDR3 sequence: CASSLPSGKDSSYEQYF. The CDR3 DNA reads as TGTGCCAGCAGCTTGCCCAGCGGCAAGGATAGCTCCTACGAGCAGTACTTC.

This clone was recorded only once. The chain joins TRBV5-1 to TRBJ2-2; 7 nucleotides agree with TRBD2. V lost 3 bases, J lost 6 bases, and 2 bases stayed unmatched. The CDR3 is made up of 13 amino acids. Germline V gives CDR1 SGHRS, CDR2 YFSETQ. CDR3 in amino acids: CASSSRGAGELFF. CDR3 coding DNA: TGCGCCAGCAGCTCTCGGGGGGCCGGGGAGCTGTTTTTT.

The V and J genes are TRBV19 and TRBJ2-2; 8 bases are a match to TRBD2. Germline assignment: CDR1 LNHDA and CDR2 SQIVND (reference sequence). The CDR3 contains 15 residues. With 4 bases clipped from V and 8 bases from J, the junction kept 9 bases outside the gene matches. In nucleotides, the CDR3 is TGTGCCAGTAGTACCCCCGGGAGGGCCGTGGGGGAGCTGTTTTTT. Translated: CASSTPGRAVGELFF.

The chain is built from TRBV2 and TRBJ2-1, with 13 nucleotides matching TRBD2. V gave up 5 bases and J gave up 6 bases; unmatched junction bases: 4. Germline V gives CDR1 SNHLY, CDR2 FYNNEI. The CDR3 has 15 residues. The CDR3 DNA reads as TGTGCCAGCAGTCCGACTAGCGGGAGGTCCAATGAGCAGTTCTTC. It encodes CASSPTSGRSNEQFF.

The rearrangement links TRBV27 to TRBJ1-1; perhaps TRBD1 as D (6 bases). Germline lookup yields CDR1 MNHEY and CDR2 SMNVEV (reference sequence). The CDR3 spans 14 residues. Trimming removed 4 bases from V and 5 bases from J, with 14 bases in between. CDR3 in DNA: TGTGCCAGCAGTTGGGCCAGGGGAGGGACTGAAGCTTTCTTT. Amino acid sequence: CASSWARGGTEAFF.

The chain combines TRBV28 with TRBJ2-1, with TRBD2 matching 13 bases. Unmatched junction bases numbered 6, after V lost 10 bases and J lost 0 bases. Germline V gene data show CDR1 as MDHEN and CDR2 as SYDVKM. The CDR3 contains 16 residues. DNA of the CDR3: TGTGCCATCCAAAGGACTAGCGGGAGCTCCTACAATGAGCAGTTCTTC. Protein product: CAIQRTSGSSYNEQFF.

The J gene is TRBJ2-7, the V gene TRBV9; 11 bases agree with TRBD2. Germline assignment: CDR1 SGDLS and CDR2 YYNGEE. There are 15 residues in the CDR3. Trimming at V came to 3 bases and at J to 5 bases, leaving 7 bases not matched to a gene. The DNA of the CDR3 is TGTGCCAGCAGCGAGTTAGCGGGAGGGCCTGACGAGCAGTACTTC. The encoded protein is CASSELAGGPDEQYF.

By its share, this clone is medium-sized. The chain recombines TRBV6-6 with TRBJ2-6, with 7 positions matching TRBD1. V lost 4 bases, J lost 0 bases, and 3 bases stayed unmatched. This CDR3 has 16 amino acids. Germline V gives CDR1 MNHNY, CDR2 SVGAGI (reference sequence). DNA for the CDR3: TGTGCCAGCAGTTCGGGACAGTTCTCTGGGGCCAACGTCCTGACTTTC. It specifies CASSSGQFSGANVLTF.

This clone has only a few counts. The gene calls are TRBV7-9 and TRBJ2-1, with 8 bases lining up with TRBD2. With 0 bases clipped from V and 7 bases from J, the junction kept 14 bases outside the gene matches. The CDR3 contains 18 residues. Germline lookup yields CDR1 SEHNR and CDR2 FQNEAQ (reference sequence). CDR3 sequence (DNA): TGTGCCAGCAGCTTAGCGGGGGGTCTCGGCGGGGGGCTGAATGAGCAGTTCTTC. Protein product: CASSLAGGLGGGLNEQFF.

The chain links TRBV7-3 to TRBJ2-1; 10 nucleotides agree with TRBD2. Germline values: CDR1 SGHTA, CDR2 FQGTGA. The CDR3 totals 15 residues. The J segment lost 5 bases and the V segment lost 1 base, leaving 2 bases of the junction unmatched. As DNA, the CDR3 is TGTGCCAGCAGCTTAATAGCGGGAGGTCACAATGAGCAGTTCTTC. Translated: CASSLIAGGHNEQFF.

CDR3 sequence: CASSQDRRGGRGFVGPDTQYF. The DNA of the CDR3 is TGTGCCAGCAGCCAAGATCGGAGAGGCGGGAGAGGTTTCGTTGGCCCAGATACGCAGTATTTT. The chain combines TRBV4-2 with TRBJ2-3; 7 bases map to TRBD2. The CDR3 is 21 residues long. Trimming at V came to 0 bases and at J to 4 bases, leaving 22 bases not matched to a gene. Germline CDR1 is LGHNA and CDR2 is YNFKEQ.

The chain couples TRBV2 to TRBJ2-3; 8 bases map to TRBD1. J gave up 3 bases and V 2 bases, and 4 bases lay outside the gene matches. CDR3 length: 15 residues. From germline, CDR1 is SNHLY and CDR2 FYNNEI. The CDR3 bases are TGTGCCAGCAGTGAAAACACAGGGGGAACAGATACGCAGTATTTT. Its translation is CASSENTGGTDTQYF.

J is TRBJ2-1 and V is TRBV28; the match to TRBD2 covers 10 bases. CDR1 and CDR2 (germline): MDHEN, SYDVKM. Germline trimming cut 8 bases from V and 8 bases from J; bases unmatched to any gene: 6. This CDR3 has 13 amino acids. CDR3: CASLIAGGDEQFF. The CDR3 nucleotides read TGTGCCAGCCTTATAGCGGGAGGAGATGAGCAGTTCTTC.

This chain connects TRBV10-1 to TRBJ1-3; D gene ambiguous. Germline V gene data show CDR1 as WNHNN and CDR2 as SYGVQD (reference sequence). CDR3 length: 13 residues. V was cut by 4 bases and J by 0 bases, with 4 bases left in between. CDR3: CASSGPSGNTIYF. CDR3 in DNA: TGCGCCAGCAGTGGGCCCTCTGGAAACACCATATATTTT.

This clone appeared once. V is TRBV5-1 and J is TRBJ1-2, with 7 positions matching TRBD1. The junction had 4 bases not matched to a gene; V was cut back by 3 bases and J by 2 bases. The CDR3 runs to 14 residues. Germline loops: CDR1 SGHRS, CDR2 YFSETQ. CDR3 sequence: CASSWTTGNYGYTF. The CDR3 coding sequence is TGCGCCAGCAGCTGGACGACAGGGAACTATGGCTACACCTTC. The variable domain in full, completed from reference TRBV5-1 and TRBJ1-2, reads KAGVTQTPRYLIKTRGQQVTLSCSPISGHRSVSWYQQTPGQGLQFLFEYFSETQRNKGNFPGRFSGRQFSNSRSEMNVSTLELGDSALYLCASSWTTGNYGYTFGSGTRLTVV.

The chain joins TRBV30 to TRBJ1-3, with a tentative D call TRBD1 (6 bases). The germline V gene has CDR1 GTSNPN and CDR2 SVGIG (reference sequence). The V end was cut by 3 bases, the J end by 2 bases, with 14 bases between. There are 15 residues in the CDR3. In DNA form, the CDR3 reads TGTGCCTGGAGCCCAGGAGGGGGGGCTGGAAACACCATATATTTT. As protein: CAWSPGGGAGNTIYF. The variable domain in full, with the rest retrieved from reference TRBV30 and TRBJ1-3, is SQTIHQWPATLVQPVGSPLSLECTVEGTSNPNLYWYRQAAGRGLQLLFYSVGIGQISSEVPQNLSASRPQDRQFILSSKKLLLSDSGFYLCAWSPGGGAGNTIYFGEGSWLTVV.

The chain links TRBV6-1 to TRBJ1-5; TRBD1 is a possible D gene (5 bases). With 3 bases removed from V and 5 bases from J, the gap between germline ends came to 8 bases. The CDR3 extends over 13 amino acids. Germline V gene lookup returns CDR1 MNHNS and CDR2 SASEGT. The CDR3 region is CASSEGGDQPQHF. CDR3 nucleotides: TGTGCCAGCAGTGAGGGGGGAGATCAGCCCCAGCATTTT.

The V call is TRBV9, the J call TRBJ2-7; 11 bases are a match to TRBD1. J gave up 4 bases and V 4 bases, and 10 bases lay outside the gene matches. In germline, CDR1 is SGDLS, CDR2 YYNGEE. The CDR3 runs 16 residues. The CDR3 DNA sequence: TGTGCCAGCAGCTCAGGCCCGGGACAGGGGGGTTACGAGCAGTACTTC. Translated: CASSSGPGQGGYEQYF. The entire variable domain, with the rest obtained from reference TRBV9 and TRBJ2-7, is as follows: DSGVTQTPKHLITATGQRVTLRCSPRSGDLSVYWYQQSLDQGLQFLIQYYNGEERAKGNILERFSAQQFPDLHSELNLSSLELGDSALYFCASSSGPGQGGYEQYFGPGTRLTVT.

The rearrangement uses TRBV5-1 and TRBJ2-7; 13 nucleotides line up with TRBD2. With 4 bases clipped from V and 4 bases from J, the junction kept 2 bases outside the gene matches. CDR1 and CDR2 from the germline V gene are SGHRS and YFSETQ. This CDR3 is built from 14 residues. The CDR3 DNA is TGCGCCAGCAGCCGGACTAGCGGGAGTTACGAGCAGTACTTC. Translated, it gives CASSRTSGSYEQYF.

This clone was counted once. The chain has TRBV5-1 and TRBJ2-1, with D perhaps TRBD2 (6 bases). The CDR3 contains 12 residues. Trimming pared 2 bases from V and 10 bases from J, leaving 10 bases between. Germline V gene sequence: CDR1 SGHRS, CDR2 YFSETQ. CDR3 protein: CASSFGAGEQFF. The CDR3 nucleotides read TGCGCCAGCAGCTTTGGTGCGGGAGAGCAGTTCTTC. Complete variable domain (other parts from reference TRBV5-1 and TRBJ2-1): KAGVTQTPRYLIKTRGQQVTLSCSPISGHRSVSWYQQTPGQGLQFLFEYFSETQRNKGNFPGRFSGRQFSNSRSEMNVSTLELGDSALYLCASSFGAGEQFFGPGTRLTVL.

This clone was observed a few times. The chain links TRBV7-9 to TRBJ2-7; tentatively, D is TRBD2 (6 bases). Between the trimmed V and J ends, which lost 1 base and 0 bases, there was a span of 19 bases. The CDR3 sequence is 18 residues long. The germline gives CDR1 SEHNR, CDR2 FQNEAQ (reference sequence). Here the CDR3 reads CASSLVRSGVVSSYEQYF. The CDR3 DNA sequence: TGTGCCAGCAGCTTAGTTCGGTCGGGAGTGGTTTCCTCCTACGAGCAGTACTTC.

The chain recombines TRBV2 with TRBJ1-5; TRBD1 aligns across 7 bases. Per the germline V gene, CDR1 is SNHLY and CDR2 is FYNNEI. The CDR3 sequence is 17 residues long. Losses at the gene ends were 5 bases for V and 3 bases for J; bases not matched to a gene: 13. The CDR3 is CASSTKIGQALNQPQHF. CDR3 bases: TGTGCCAGCAGTACCAAAATTGGACAGGCGCTCAATCAGCCCCAGCATTTT.

CDR3 coding DNA: TGTGCCAGCAGCTTGGTCCCTCCCGGGACATCGTCAGATACGCAGTATTTT. Protein product: CASSLVPPGTSSDTQYF. The chain couples TRBV5-5 to TRBJ2-3; D is possibly TRBD1 (6 bases). V lost 0 bases and J 4 bases, leaving 18 bases between the germline ends. The CDR3 runs to 17 residues. Germline loops: CDR1 SGHKS, CDR2 YYEKEE (reference sequence).

Only one count was recorded for this clone. The chain is built from TRBV7-9 and TRBJ2-7; tentative D call: TRBD1 (6 bases). This CDR3 has 17 amino acids. The V end lost 4 bases, the J end lost 5 bases, and 24 bases lay between the germline ends. CDR1 is SEHNR, CDR2 FQNEAQ, per germline (reference sequence). CDR3 sequence: CASSSPQGWAPGNEQYF. DNA of the CDR3: TGTGCCAGCAGCTCACCTCAGGGGTGGGCCCCGGGCAACGAGCAGTACTTC.